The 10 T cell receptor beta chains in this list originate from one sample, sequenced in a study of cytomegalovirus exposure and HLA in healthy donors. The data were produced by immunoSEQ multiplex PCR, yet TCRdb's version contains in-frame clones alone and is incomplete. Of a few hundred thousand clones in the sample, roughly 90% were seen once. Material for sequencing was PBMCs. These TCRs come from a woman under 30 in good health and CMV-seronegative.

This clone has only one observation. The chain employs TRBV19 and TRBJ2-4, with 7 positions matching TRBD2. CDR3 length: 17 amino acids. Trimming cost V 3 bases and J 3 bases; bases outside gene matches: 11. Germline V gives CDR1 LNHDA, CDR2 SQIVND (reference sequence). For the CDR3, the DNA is TGTGCCAGTAGTATGGGGTCCCTCCCGGGGGGCAAAAACATTCAGTACTTC. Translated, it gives CASSMGSLPGGKNIQYF.

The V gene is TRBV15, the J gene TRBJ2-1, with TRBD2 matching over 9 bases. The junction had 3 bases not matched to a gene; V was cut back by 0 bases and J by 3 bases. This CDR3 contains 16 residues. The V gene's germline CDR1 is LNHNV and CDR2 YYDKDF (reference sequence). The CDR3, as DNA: TGTGCCACCAGCAGAGACCTTAGCGGGAGCTACAATGAGCAGTTCTTC. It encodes CATSRDLSGSYNEQFF.

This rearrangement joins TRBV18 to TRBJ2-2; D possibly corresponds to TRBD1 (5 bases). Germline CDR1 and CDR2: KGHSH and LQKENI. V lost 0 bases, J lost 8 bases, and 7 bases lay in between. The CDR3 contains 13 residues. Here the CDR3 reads CASSPPGPGELFF. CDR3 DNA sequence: TGTGCCAGCTCACCACCGGGGCCTGGGGAGCTGTTTTTT.

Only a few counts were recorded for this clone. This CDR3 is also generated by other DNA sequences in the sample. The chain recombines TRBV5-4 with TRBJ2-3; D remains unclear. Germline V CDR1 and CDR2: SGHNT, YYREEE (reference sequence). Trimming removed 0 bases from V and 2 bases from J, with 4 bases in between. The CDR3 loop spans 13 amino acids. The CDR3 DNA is TGTGCCAGCAGCTTGGCGTCCACAGATACGCAGTATTTT. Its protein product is CASSLASTDTQYF. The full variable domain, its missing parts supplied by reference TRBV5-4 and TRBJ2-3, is ETGVTQSPTHLIKTRGQQVTLRCSSQSGHNTVSWYQQALGQGPQFIFQYYREEENGRGNFPPRFSGLQFPNYSSELNVNALELDDSALYLCASSLASTDTQYFGPGTRLTVL.

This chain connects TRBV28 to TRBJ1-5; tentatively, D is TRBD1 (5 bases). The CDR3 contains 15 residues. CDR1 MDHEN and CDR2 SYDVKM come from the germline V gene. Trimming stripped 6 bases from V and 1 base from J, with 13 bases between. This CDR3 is CASSSGISSNQPQHF. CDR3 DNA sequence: TGTGCCAGCAGCTCAGGGATTTCGAGCAATCAGCCCCAGCATTTT.

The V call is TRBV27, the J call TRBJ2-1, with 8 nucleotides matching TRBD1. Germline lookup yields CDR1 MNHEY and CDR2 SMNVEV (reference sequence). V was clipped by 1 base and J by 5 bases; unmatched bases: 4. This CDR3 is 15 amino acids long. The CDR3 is CASSLWGTGNNEQFF. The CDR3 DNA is TGTGCCAGCAGTTTATGGGGGACAGGAAACAATGAGCAGTTCTTC.

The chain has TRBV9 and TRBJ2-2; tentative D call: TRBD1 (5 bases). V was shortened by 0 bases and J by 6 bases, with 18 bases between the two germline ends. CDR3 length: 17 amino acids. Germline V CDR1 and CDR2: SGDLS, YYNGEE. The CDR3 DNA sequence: TGTGCCAGCAGCGTAGTATCACAGGAACCAGGACCCGGGGAGCTGTTTTTT. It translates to CASSVVSQEPGPGELFF.

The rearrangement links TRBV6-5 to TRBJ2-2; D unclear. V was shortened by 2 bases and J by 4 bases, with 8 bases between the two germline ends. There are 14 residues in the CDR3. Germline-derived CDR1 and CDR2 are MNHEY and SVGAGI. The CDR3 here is CASSYEWSTGELFF. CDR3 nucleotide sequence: TGTGCCAGCAGTTACGAATGGAGCACCGGGGAGCTGTTTTTT.

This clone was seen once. The CDR3, as DNA: TGTGCCAGCAGTGAATACAGGGAAAATGAGCAGTTCTTC. Its protein product is CASSEYRENEQFF. The rearrangement joins TRBV25-1 to TRBJ2-1, with a possible D match to TRBD1 (5 bases). There are 13 residues in the CDR3. The germline gives CDR1 MGHDK, CDR2 SYGVNS. The V end was cut by 0 bases, the J end by 7 bases, with 7 bases between.

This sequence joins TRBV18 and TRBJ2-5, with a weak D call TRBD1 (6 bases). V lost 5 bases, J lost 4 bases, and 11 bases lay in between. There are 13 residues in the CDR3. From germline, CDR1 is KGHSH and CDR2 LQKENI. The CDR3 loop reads CASSVQGSETQYF. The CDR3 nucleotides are TGTGCCAGCTCAGTACAGGGATCAGAGACCCAGTACTTC.